These T cell receptor beta chains were read from a single sample in a study of human T cells and chemical hapten exposure. TCRdb recomputed calls from the RACE reads with MiXCR, one row per CDR3 protein. The repertoire holds 65,000 to 85,000 distinct CDR3 sequences, 10% to 15% seen once, with 3.5% to 4.5% in the top ten. This specimen consisted of whole blood, obtained in connection with sensitization to the hapten diphenylcyclopropenone (DPC). The receptors shown here come from a woman aged 55-70 years with alopecia areata. Some clones in this sample may be carry-over from other donors' samples. Each CDR3 is given with its conserved first and last residue. Fields, in order: D gene, clone size, J gene, V gene, CDR3 protein, CDR3 DNA. D genes are given only for firm matches. Some rows have no size entry. The others give once, few or many, or a class for an expanded clone.

-	-	TRBJ2-7	TRBV20-1	CSARTQLVGEQYF	TGCAGTGCTCGAACCCAATTGGTCGGGGAGCAGTACTTC
-	-	TRBJ2-7	TRBV18	CASSPFFAGNSYEQYF	TGTGCCAGCTCACCCTTCTTTGCGGGGAACTCCTACGAGCAGTACTTC
-	many	TRBJ2-5	TRBV11-2	CASSLASWEETQYF	TGTGCCAGCAGCTTAGCGTCCTGGGAAGAGACCCAGTACTTC
-	few	TRBJ1-4	TRBV6-5	CASSYSTNRGDEKLFF	TGTGCCAGCAGTTACTCGACAAATCGTGGGGATGAAAAACTGTTTTTT
-	few	TRBJ1-2	TRBV20-1	CSLFDSNTHYNYGYTF	TGCAGTCTTTTCGACAGTAACACGCACTACAACTATGGCTACACCTTC
TRBD1	few	TRBJ2-6	TRBV18	CASSPYRGTGSGANVLTF	TGTGCCAGCTCACCCTACAGGGGTACCGGCTCTGGGGCCAACGTCCTGACTTTC
TRBD1	-	TRBJ1-6	TRBV5-5	CASSAETGSRSPLHF	TGTGCCAGCAGCGCAGAGACAGGGTCGAGGTCACCCCTCCACTTT
-	-	TRBJ1-2	TRBV12-3/TRBV12-4	CASSLGGVYGYTF	TGTGCCAGCAGTTTAGGGGGAGTCTATGGCTACACCTTC
-	-	TRBJ1-6	TRBV5-1	CASSFTQGVNSPLHF	TGCGCCAGCAGCTTCACTCAGGGCGTCAATTCACCCCTCCACTTT
-	few	TRBJ1-5	TRBV6-6	CASITTGSNQPQHF	TGTGCCAGCATTACAACAGGGTCCAATCAGCCCCAGCATTTT
TRBD2	-	TRBJ2-5	TRBV4-1	CASSQEGFSGGEWKTQYF	TGCGCCAGCAGCCAAGAAGGGTTTAGCGGGGGTGAATGGAAGACCCAGTACTTC
-	many	TRBJ2-3	TRBV18	CASSPFKGRHSTDTQYF	TGTGCCAGCTCACCATTTAAGGGGCGGCATAGCACAGATACGCAGTATTTT
TRBD1	many	TRBJ1-5	TRBV2	CASSDRAGNQPQHF	TGTGCCAGCTCGGACAGGGCTGGGAATCAGCCCCAGCATTTT
-	-	TRBJ2-7	TRBV28	CASSHHEQYF	TGTGCCAGCAGCCATCACGAGCAGTACTTC
-	-	TRBJ1-1	TRBV29-1	CSVQAALSNTEAFF	TGCAGCGTTCAGGCCGCTTTATCAAACACTGAAGCTTTCTTT
TRBD1	few	TRBJ1-1	TRBV20-1	CSATTSTGGGTEAFF	TGCAGTGCCACCACCTCGACAGGGGGAGGCACTGAAGCTTTCTTT
-	many	TRBJ1-2	TRBV7-9	CASSRGVGQPYGYTF	TGTGCCAGCAGCCGGGGGGTCGGACAGCCCTATGGCTACACCTTC
TRBD2	-	TRBJ2-1	TRBV13	CASSRTGTTNYNEQFF	TGTGCCAGCAGTAGAACCGGGACTACCAACTACAATGAGCAGTTCTTC
-	many	TRBJ1-6	TRBV30	CAWTEGSSPLHF	TGTGCCTGGACAGAGGGTAGTTCACCCCTCCACTTT
TRBD2	many	TRBJ2-1	TRBV4-2	CASSPHESATSGGYNEQFF	TGTGCCAGCAGCCCCCACGAATCCGCGACTAGCGGGGGTTACAATGAGCAGTTCTTC
TRBD1	-	TRBJ2-7	TRBV4-2	CASSQRGQYGEQYF	TGTGCCAGCAGCCAACGGGGACAGTACGGCGAGCAGTACTTC
-	-	TRBJ1-5	TRBV5-4	CASSLGPPGVSNQPQHF	TGTGCCAGCAGCTTGGGTCCCCCGGGGGTTAGCAATCAGCCCCAGCATTTT